This entry is about one T cell receptor beta chain. Its antigen is still unknown. The junction shows a germline mismatch at one end, possibly a read error. TCR beta cDNA libraries included unique molecular identifiers. From approximately 1 to 10 million T cells, roughly 540,000 cDNA molecules were obtained. One entry per CDR3 protein, called by TCRdb with MiXCR from the PCR reads. Of fewer than 850,000 distinct CDR3 sequences in the sample, about 32% were seen once. This specimen comes from a study of post-analysis software for immune sequencing data. Study information: The disease courses spanned relapsing-remitting, secondary progressive and progressive-relapsing forms of multiple sclerosis. Broader study findings: About five TRBV segments were more frequent in patients than controls; TRBV5-6, TRBV5-1 and TRBV20-1 belonged to this group. Multiple sclerosis was associated with a significant reduction in normalized Chao1 diversity relative to controls. By F measure, strong co-clustering occurred among samples prepared in the same batch.

The length of the CDR3 is 14 residues. Germline V gene sequence: CDR1 SSHAT, CDR2 FNYEAQ (reference sequence). The sequence derives from a girl aged 5-17 years with multiple sclerosis. Sequencing was performed on blood. This chain uses TRBV7-7 with TRBJ2-1, with D perhaps matching TRBD1 or TRBD2 (5 bases each). CDR3 DNA: TGTGCTAGCAGCTTCGGGTTGGGGGAACGAGAGCAGTTCTTC. It is translated as CASSFGLGEREQFF.